Shown below are 26 T cell receptor beta chains from a single sample sequenced in a study of long-term antiretroviral therapy in people with HIV. Sequencing used immunoSEQ v3.0 at survey level. Produced via immunoSEQ multiplex PCR; TCRdb's table is partial and in-frame only. The profile shows some 20,000 clones, approximately 82% of them singletons. The source was unsorted PBMCs, collected about 2.5 years after starting antiretroviral therapy. The receptor source for this set is a man aged 35-49 years with HIV.

The rearrangement links TRBV25-1 to TRBJ1-1; the match to TRBD1 covers 7 bases. The CDR3 covers 14 residues. Germline values: CDR1 MGHDK, CDR2 SYGVNS. The V gene end was trimmed by 7 bases and the J gene end by 0 bases; junction bases not matched to a gene: 5. The CDR3 sequence: CASTRQGLNTEAFF. The CDR3 DNA sequence: TGTGCCAGCACCCGACAGGGCTTGAACACTGAAGCTTTCTTT.

The chain combines TRBV27 with TRBJ2-1; no firm D call. V was clipped by 2 bases and J by 6 bases, with 11 bases between them. The CDR3 sequence is 14 residues long. Per germline, CDR1 MNHEY and CDR2 SMNVEV (reference sequence). CDR3 bases: TGTGCCAGCAGTTTACTTCCTGCTTTCAATGAGCAGTTCTTC. Amino acids: CASSLLPAFNEQFF.

V is TRBV5-1 and J is TRBJ2-3; weak D call: TRBD1 (6 bases). CDR3 size: 13 residues. Trimming shortened V by 6 bases and J by 6 bases, and 14 bases separated the two germline ends. Germline CDR1 reads SGHRS; CDR2 reads YFSETQ. CDR3 in DNA: TGCGCCAGCAATACAGGGAGTGGGGATACGCAGTATTTT. Translated, it gives CASNTGSGDTQYF.

The J gene is TRBJ2-2, the V gene TRBV14; D not certain. CDR3 size: 14 residues. The V and J ends lost 0 bases and 4 bases respectively, with 6 bases between them. Germline-derived CDR1 and CDR2 are SGHDN and FVKESK. The CDR3 protein is CASSQDEVTGELFF. The CDR3 nucleotides read TGTGCCAGCAGCCAAGATGAGGTCACCGGGGAGCTGTTTTTT. Looking up the rest from reference TRBV14 and TRBJ2-2 gives the full variable domain: EAGVTQFPSHSVIEKGQTVTLRCDPISGHDNLYWYRRVMGKEIKFLLHFVKESKQDESGMPNNRFLAERTGGTYSTLKVQPAELEDSGVYFCASSQDEVTGELFFGEGSRLTVL.

The V gene is TRBV30, the J gene TRBJ2-6; possible D gene TRBD2, 5 bases. Germline V CDR1 and CDR2: GTSNPN, SVGIG (reference sequence). The CDR3 length is 14 residues. V was cut by 7 bases and J by 3 bases, with 13 bases left in between. The CDR3 is CASSPGNGANVLTF. The CDR3 DNA reads as TGTGCCTCCTCCCCGGGGAATGGGGCCAACGTCCTGACTTTC.

The chain combines TRBV29-1 with TRBJ2-7, with D maybe TRBD2 (6 bases). Germline V gene data show CDR1 as SQVTM and CDR2 as ANQGSEA. The CDR3 spans 15 residues. V dropped 5 bases and J dropped 0 bases, with 17 bases sitting between them. The CDR3 region has the DNA TGCAGCGTTTACGGGACGGGAGACAGCTCCTACGAGCAGTACTTC. Protein: CSVYGTGDSSYEQYF.

This rearrangement joins TRBV19 to TRBJ2-3; D is ambiguous. The CDR3 totals 15 residues. V lost 5 bases to trimming and J lost 5 bases, with 17 bases between them. CDR1 and CDR2 from the germline V gene are LNHDA and SQIVND (reference sequence). CDR3 nucleotides: TGTGCCAGTAGTTTATCTAGGCTACGAGAAGATACGCAGTATTTT. Amino acids: CASSLSRLREDTQYF.

CDR3 residues: CASSAGTAPISYEQYF. CDR3 DNA sequence: TGTGCCAGCAGCGCCGGGACAGCACCTATCTCCTACGAGCAGTACTTC. The rearrangement joins TRBV5-6 to TRBJ2-7; 7 nucleotides match TRBD1. Germline loops: CDR1 SGHDT, CDR2 YYEEEE. J was trimmed by 0 bases and V by 4 bases; bases with no gene match: 10. The CDR3 has 16 amino acids.

The chain combines TRBV19 with TRBJ1-2; the D gene is possibly TRBD1 (6 bases). The CDR3 covers 14 residues. Germline V lookup: CDR1 LNHDA, CDR2 SQIVND (reference sequence). V was cut by 7 bases and J by 0 bases, with 12 bases left in between. CDR3 DNA sequence: TGTGCCAGTAATGAGGGGGGGACTAACTATGGCTACACCTTC. Amino acids: CASNEGGTNYGYTF.

This clone was picked up one time. The rearrangement uses TRBV5-8 and TRBJ1-4; possibly TRBD1 for D (5 bases). CDR1 and CDR2 (germline): SGHTS, YDEGEE. The CDR3 sequence is 15 residues long. V was cut by 2 bases and J by 8 bases, with 16 bases left in between. The CDR3 DNA reads as TGTGCCAGCAGCTTCGCGGGGGTTGTTGGAGAAAAACTGTTTTTT. It codes for CASSFAGVVGEKLFF.

The chain uses TRBV11-1 and TRBJ2-2; 11 bases match TRBD2. Germline CDR1 is SGHAT and CDR2 is FQDESV (reference sequence). The CDR3 is 18 amino acids. V gave up 8 bases and J gave up 0 bases; unmatched junction bases: 11. Written as DNA, the CDR3 is TGTGCCAGCGGCGGGACTAGCGGCCCCCTGTCGAACACCGGGGAGCTGTTTTTT. Translation gives CASGGTSGPLSNTGELFF.

There are a few counts of this clone. The CDR3 DNA sequence: TGCGCCAGCAGAGTTTCCGGGACAGGCTGGAACGAGCAGTACTTC. Translating it yields CASRVSGTGWNEQYF. The chain combines TRBV5-1 with TRBJ2-7; TRBD1 aligns across 8 bases. The CDR3 totals 15 residues. Germline CDR1 reads SGHRS; CDR2 reads YFSETQ. Unmatched junction bases numbered 12, after V lost 5 bases and J lost 5 bases. Supplemented by reference TRBV5-1 and TRBJ2-7, the full variable domain reads KAGVTQTPRYLIKTRGQQVTLSCSPISGHRSVSWYQQTPGQGLQFLFEYFSETQRNKGNFPGRFSGRQFSNSRSEMNVSTLELGDSALYLCASRVSGTGWNEQYFGPGTRLTVT.

This chain connects TRBV2 to TRBJ2-7; 10 bases are shared with TRBD2. The V segment lost 10 bases and the J segment 3 bases; nucleotides outside the gene matches: 6. The CDR3 runs to 13 residues. The germline gives CDR1 SNHLY, CDR2 FYNNEI. The CDR3, as DNA: TGTGCCACCGAAGCTAGCGGGAGCTACGAGCAGTACTTC. This sequence encodes CATEASGSYEQYF.

V and J are TRBV20-1 and TRBJ2-7; unclear D gene. The CDR3 loop spans 11 amino acids. V was clipped by 6 bases and J by 1 base, with 7 bases between them. Germline V lookup: CDR1 DFQATT, CDR2 SNEGSKA (reference sequence). CDR3 sequence (DNA): TGCAGTGCCCCAGATTCCTACGAGCAGTACTTC. It codes for CSAPDSYEQYF.

CDR3 sequence (DNA): TGTGCCAGTAACGGCGACAGGGAGGGAAGCTATGGCTACACCTTC. It yields the protein CASNGDREGSYGYTF. This sequence joins TRBV19 and TRBJ1-2, with 7 bases identical to TRBD1. The length of the CDR3 is 15 residues. Germline CDR1 is LNHDA and CDR2 is SQIVND (reference sequence). V shed 7 bases and J 4 bases; nucleotides not matched to a gene: 12. Drawing the rest from reference TRBV19 and TRBJ1-2, the complete variable domain is DGGITQSPKYLFRKEGQNVTLSCEQNLNHDAMYWYRQDPGQGLRLIYYSQIVNDFQKGDIAEGYSVSREKKESFPLTVTSAQKNPTAFYLCASNGDREGSYGYTFGSGTRLTVV.

This chain connects TRBV4-2 to TRBJ2-5; 8 nucleotides match TRBD1. CDR1 is LGHNA, CDR2 YNFKEQ, per germline. The CDR3 covers 14 residues. Trimming removed 4 bases from V and 5 bases from J; junction bases left unmatched: 6. The CDR3 spells CASSPGGVGETQYF. The CDR3 DNA reads TGTGCCAGCAGCCCAGGGGGCGTAGGGGAGACCCAGTACTTC.

CDR3 loop: CASSERPWVYEQYF. The CDR3 DNA reads TGTGCCAGCAGTGAACGGCCTTGGGTCTACGAGCAGTACTTC. The chain carries TRBV6-1 and TRBJ2-7, with D unclear. The CDR3 spans 14 residues. The germline V gene encodes CDR1 MNHNS and CDR2 SASEGT. V was trimmed by 2 bases and J by 3 bases, leaving 11 bases between them.

The chain links TRBV4-2 to TRBJ2-7; D might be TRBD2 (5 bases). Germline V gene lookup returns CDR1 LGHNA and CDR2 YNFKEQ. Trimming stripped 5 bases from V and 0 bases from J, with 20 bases between. The CDR3 runs 17 residues. CDR3 amino acids: CASSTSASEVPSYEQYF. In nucleotides, the CDR3 is TGTGCCAGCAGCACGTCGGCCTCGGAGGTCCCCTCCTACGAGCAGTACTTC.

The genes are TRBV7-3 and TRBJ1-5, with no clear D. V dropped 0 bases and J dropped 3 bases, with 3 bases sitting between them. This CDR3 contains 13 residues. From germline, CDR1 is SGHTA and CDR2 FQGTGA. CDR3 loop: CASSLTDNQPQHF. In DNA form, the CDR3 reads TGTGCCAGCAGCTTAACAGACAATCAGCCCCAGCATTTT.

This clone was seen more than once but under ten times. This rearrangement joins TRBV19 to TRBJ1-2, with TRBD1 matching over 10 bases. Germline CDR1 and CDR2: LNHDA and SQIVND (reference sequence). J gave up 8 bases and V 5 bases, and 8 bases lay outside the gene matches. The CDR3 extends over 14 amino acids. CDR3 DNA: TGTGCCAGTAGTTCAGCCTGGGACAGGGGAGGCTACACCTTC. It specifies CASSSAWDRGGYTF.

The rearrangement uses TRBV4-2 and TRBJ2-1; 7 nucleotides agree with TRBD1. The CDR3 contains 15 residues. V was clipped by 0 bases and J by 13 bases; unmatched bases: 12. Germline V lookup: CDR1 LGHNA, CDR2 YNFKEQ. CDR3 amino acids: CASSQDLVLRQGQFF. The CDR3 DNA reads as TGTGCCAGCAGCCAAGATCTAGTTTTGAGACAGGGACAGTTCTTC.

The sample holds one count of this clone. The chain employs TRBV30 and TRBJ2-2, with D perhaps TRBD2 (5 bases). V lost 4 bases to trimming and J lost 0 bases, with 15 bases between them. CDR1 is GTSNPN, CDR2 SVGIG, per germline (reference sequence). The CDR3 totals 16 residues. CDR3 loop: CAWKGDRTANTGELFF. The DNA for the CDR3 is TGTGCCTGGAAGGGAGATAGGACCGCGAACACCGGGGAGCTGTTTTTT.

The V and J genes are TRBV18 and TRBJ2-7; 8 bases map to TRBD2. This CDR3 region has 16 residues. Germline V gene lookup returns CDR1 KGHSH and CDR2 LQKENI. Losses at the gene ends were 1 base for V and 2 bases for J; bases not matched to a gene: 7. The CDR3 DNA follows: TGTGCCAGCTCACCACTTTCGGGAGGGCCCACCTACGAGCAGTACTTC. As protein: CASSPLSGGPTYEQYF.

The V gene is TRBV5-1, the J gene TRBJ2-7; D is undetermined. The V gene's germline CDR1 is SGHRS and CDR2 YFSETQ. The CDR3 runs 15 residues. The V gene lost 5 bases and the J gene lost 5 bases, with 20 bases spanning the gap. Here the CDR3 reads CASRPSNLGFNEQYF. CDR3 in DNA: TGCGCCAGCAGACCATCTAATCTAGGGTTTAACGAGCAGTACTTC.

This chain uses TRBV5-4 with TRBJ2-1; 10 bases map to TRBD2. The germline V gene encodes CDR1 SGHNT and CDR2 YYREEE (reference sequence). V gave up 4 bases and J gave up 8 bases; unmatched junction bases: 3. The CDR3 totals 13 residues. The CDR3 DNA reads as TGTGCCAGCAGCCAGCGGGAGGGGTATGAGCAGTTCTTC. Protein product: CASSQREGYEQFF.

The V gene is TRBV11-1, the J gene TRBJ2-7, with 9 positions matching TRBD2. Losses at the gene ends were 5 bases for V and 1 base for J; bases not matched to a gene: 9. The CDR3 sequence is 16 residues long. CDR1 SGHAT and CDR2 FQDESV come from the germline V gene (reference sequence). CDR3 in DNA: TGTGCCAGCAGCCCTTTAGCGGGAGATGCGTCCTACGAGCAGTACTTC. It translates to CASSPLAGDASYEQYF.